The sequence of this TCR beta chain was determined in a study of monozygotic twins with inflammatory bowel disease. Study-wide points: Compared with healthy co-twins, IBD patients showed reduced TCRbeta repertoire diversity by inverse Simpson. Varied immunosuppressive treatments among patients may have increased repertoire variability.

Every single donor had a roughly 2.5 ml blood sample drawn. No T cells were sorted before total RNA was taken from whole blood. The CDR3 sequence is 15 residues long. Germline CDR1 and CDR2: SGHKS and YYEKEE (reference sequence). TCRdb reanalyzed the 5' RACE reads and collapses them to one entry per CDR3 protein, without DNA. Recorded here are more than 100,000 distinct CDR3 sequences; the top ten clones represent around 1.9%. Regarding this clonotype: What it binds is unknown.

The source is a human donor with ulcerative colitis or Crohn's disease, or a healthy co-twin of an affected twin (not recorded which). The sequenced material came from blood. The chain links TRBV5-5 to TRBJ1-1; TCRdb proposes TRBD1, but this gene call is untestable without DNA. The CDR3 protein is CASSSMNRGRPEAFF.